Listed here are 27 T cell receptor beta chains from one sample, sequenced in a study of cytomegalovirus exposure and HLA in healthy donors. Both 60 Vbeta primers and 13 Jbeta primers went into the PCR. The table came from immunoSEQ multiplex PCR; TCRdb's copy has only in-frame clones and leaves some out. The sample contains around 130,000 clones, around three quarters of which appear only once. The sample consisted of PBMCs. These receptors were taken from a male donor in good health and CMV-seronegative.

The table lists this clone with a few counts. The chain recombines TRBV10-3 with TRBJ2-7; TRBD2 is a possible D gene (5 bases). With 7 bases removed from V and 3 bases from J, the gap between germline ends came to 13 bases. The CDR3 runs 13 residues. CDR1 and CDR2 from the germline V gene are ENHRY and SYGVKD. This CDR3 reads CAIMGGPGYEQYF. CDR3 DNA: TGTGCCATCATGGGCGGGCCCGGCTACGAGCAGTACTTC.

Here the CDR3 reads CATSRESRISNQPQHF. CDR3 nucleotide sequence: TGTGCCACCAGCAGAGAATCGCGGATTAGCAATCAGCCCCAGCATTTT. V usage is TRBV15 and J usage is TRBJ1-5; D not resolved. Germline assignment: CDR1 LNHNV and CDR2 YYDKDF (reference sequence). This CDR3 comprises 16 residues. V was shortened by 0 bases and J by 0 bases, with 9 bases between the two germline ends. The whole variable domain, filled in from reference TRBV15 and TRBJ1-5, reads DAMVIQNPRYQVTQFGKPVTLSCSQTLNHNVMYWYQQKSSQAPKLLFHYYDKDFNNEADTPDNFQSRRPNTSFCFLDIRSPGLGDTAMYLCATSRESRISNQPQHFGDGTRLSIL.

This clone was found once. The CDR3 reads CSVGSGIPTETQYF. CDR3 bases: TGCAGCGTTGGTAGCGGGATTCCTACAGAGACCCAGTACTTC. The chain recombines TRBV29-1 with TRBJ2-5; 8 bases line up with TRBD2. J lost 4 bases, V lost 4 bases, and 8 bases had no gene match. The CDR3 spans 14 residues. Germline assignment: CDR1 SQVTM and CDR2 ANQGSEA.

The rearrangement joins TRBV6-1 to TRBJ1-1; D unclear. CDR1 MNHNS and CDR2 SASEGT come from the germline V gene. The CDR3 length is 14 residues. Trimming removed 3 bases from V and 4 bases from J, with 12 bases in between. The CDR3 DNA reads TGTGCCAGCAGTGATCAAGGAAGAGGCACTGAAGCTTTCTTT. Protein: CASSDQGRGTEAFF.

Worth noting for this clone: Additional DNA sequences in this sample encode the identical CDR3. The chain couples TRBV7-6 to TRBJ2-3; 11 bases align to TRBD2. The V gene end was trimmed by 2 bases and the J gene end by 0 bases; junction bases not matched to a gene: 1. This CDR3 has 16 residues. CDR1 and CDR2 from the germline V gene are SGHVS and FNYEAQ. DNA for the CDR3: TGTGCCAGCAGCTTATTAGCGGGAGGGAGCACAGATACGCAGTATTTT. Protein product: CASSLLAGGSTDTQYF.

The chain is built from TRBV9 and TRBJ2-3, with 8 bases aligning to TRBD2. Germline lookup yields CDR1 SGDLS and CDR2 YYNGEE. Unmatched junction bases numbered 8, after V lost 2 bases and J lost 3 bases. The CDR3 has 16 residues. CDR3 nucleotide sequence: TGTGCCAGCAGCGTGTTCGGGAGGGCCGGTACAGATACGCAGTATTTT. Translating gives CASSVFGRAGTDTQYF.

The CDR3 reads CASSHGDRENTEAFF. CDR3 nucleotides: TGTGCCAGCAGCCACGGGGACAGGGAGAACACTGAAGCTTTCTTT. The V gene is TRBV4-2, the J gene TRBJ1-1, with TRBD1 identical over 9 bases. V dropped 3 bases and J dropped 1; count of bases not matched to a gene: 3. Per germline, CDR1 LGHNA and CDR2 YNFKEQ. This CDR3 has 15 amino acids.

V is TRBV7-2 and J is TRBJ2-5; D is perhaps TRBD2 (6 bases). CDR1 is SGHTA and CDR2 is FQGNSA in the germline V gene. The length of the CDR3 is 14 residues. Trimming removed 6 bases at V and 9 bases at J, with 20 bases between. Here the CDR3 DNA reads TGTGCCAGCAGAGGAGGCGGGGATTCTAAGGCCCAGTACTTC. Protein product: CASRGGGDSKAQYF.

This clone is a singleton in its sample. The chain carries TRBV27 and TRBJ1-5, with unresolved D. Trimming cost V 3 bases and J 0 bases, with 3 bases left between them. This CDR3 is 13 amino acids long. Germline V CDR1 and CDR2: MNHEY, SMNVEV (reference sequence). In DNA form, the CDR3 reads TGTGCCAGCAGTTTTTATAGCAATCAGCCCCAGCATTTT. Protein sequence: CASSFYSNQPQHF.

The V and J genes are TRBV10-1 and TRBJ1-1; the match to TRBD1 covers 8 bases. From germline, CDR1 is WNHNN and CDR2 SYGVQD (reference sequence). V was clipped by 0 bases and J by 11 bases; unmatched bases: 2. This CDR3 is built from 12 residues. In DNA, the CDR3 is TGCGCCAGCAGTGAGTCCTACAGGGGGGCTTTCTTT. Its protein product is CASSESYRGAFF.

V is TRBV6-1 and J is TRBJ1-4; 7 nucleotides align to TRBD1. The germline gives CDR1 MNHNS, CDR2 SASEGT. The CDR3 runs to 16 residues. V was pared by 3 bases and J by 8 bases, with 12 bases of the junction left unmatched. CDR3 in DNA: TGTGCCAGCAGTGAGGCGGCGACAGGGTGGCGCGAAAAACTGTTTTTT. This gives the protein CASSEAATGWREKLFF.

The J gene is TRBJ1-5, the V gene TRBV4-1, with D possibly being TRBD1 (6 bases). V was shortened by 4 bases and J by 1 base, with 11 bases between the two germline ends. Germline V gives CDR1 MGHRA, CDR2 YSYEKL. This CDR3 contains 15 residues. Here the CDR3 DNA reads TGCGCCAGCAGCCGGGACAAGGACAGCAATCAGCCCCAGCATTTT. It yields the protein CASSRDKDSNQPQHF.

This clone is a singleton in its sample. The chain links TRBV30 to TRBJ1-5; 9 bases map to TRBD1. Germline V gives CDR1 GTSNPN, CDR2 SVGIG (reference sequence). With 0 bases clipped from V and 6 bases from J, the junction kept 3 bases outside the gene matches. The CDR3 is made up of 14 amino acids. The CDR3 bases are TGTGCCTGGAGTGTAGGGGACAGGGTTCAGCCCCAGCATTTT. Its protein product is CAWSVGDRVQPQHF.

The chain couples TRBV6-4 to TRBJ2-3; the match to TRBD2 covers 12 bases. Germline V CDR1 and CDR2: MRHNA, SNTAGT. Losses at the gene ends were 0 bases for V and 3 bases for J; bases not matched to a gene: 7. This CDR3 region has 18 residues. Here the CDR3 DNA reads TGTGCCAGCAGTGACTCCCTAGCGGGGGGGTGGGAGACAGATACGCAGTATTTT. Encoded protein: CASSDSLAGGWETDTQYF.

The J gene is TRBJ1-3, the V gene TRBV2; 8 bases match TRBD1. Unmatched junction bases numbered 14, after V lost 6 bases and J lost 7 bases. The CDR3 runs 16 residues. CDR1 and CDR2 from the germline V gene are SNHLY and FYNNEI. CDR3 loop: CASRIPGTGGSNTIYF. CDR3 nucleotide sequence: TGTGCCAGCAGAATTCCCGGGACAGGAGGTTCCAACACCATATATTTT.

This rearrangement joins TRBV6-1 to TRBJ2-7; 7 nucleotides agree with TRBD1. Germline V gives CDR1 MNHNS, CDR2 SASEGT. The ends lost 3 bases at V and 5 bases at J; junction bases unmatched: 10. CDR3 length equals 15 residues. The CDR3 spells CASSDWTGRVDEQYF. The CDR3 DNA is TGTGCCAGCAGTGACTGGACAGGTCGGGTGGACGAGCAGTACTTC.

This rearrangement joins TRBV30 to TRBJ2-5; 11 nucleotides agree with TRBD2. The CDR3 contains 16 residues. V lost 0 bases to trimming and J lost 6 bases; unmatched junction nucleotides: 9. CDR1 and CDR2 (germline): GTSNPN, SVGIG (reference sequence). As DNA, the CDR3 is TGTGCCTGGAGTGTAGCTAGCGGGAGGACGGATAAGACCCAGTACTTC. It yields the protein CAWSVASGRTDKTQYF. The full variable domain, in which reference TRBV30 and TRBJ2-5 provide the parts outside the CDR3, is SQTIHQWPATLVQPVGSPLSLECTVEGTSNPNLYWYRQAAGRGLQLLFYSVGIGQISSEVPQNLSASRPQDRQFILSSKKLLLSDSGFYLCAWSVASGRTDKTQYFGPGTRLLVL.

This clone appeared a single time. The V gene is TRBV29-1, the J gene TRBJ1-1; a weak D match, TRBD1 (6 bases). Deletions cut 1 base from V and 5 bases from J, with 14 bases between. CDR1 and CDR2 (germline): SQVTM, ANQGSEA. The CDR3 is 14 residues long. Here the CDR3 DNA reads TGCAGCGTTGAAGTAGGGGGGGCGAGAACTGAAGCTTTCTTT. Amino acid sequence: CSVEVGGARTEAFF.

The gene calls are TRBV25-1 and TRBJ2-1; 7 nucleotides line up with TRBD2. The germline V gene encodes CDR1 MGHDK and CDR2 SYGVNS. With 6 bases clipped from V and 6 bases from J, the junction kept 8 bases outside the gene matches. CDR3 length: 14 residues. The CDR3 reads CASRSSGPSNEQFF. CDR3 in DNA: TGTGCCAGCAGATCTAGCGGACCCAGCAATGAGCAGTTCTTC.

The chain has TRBV11-2 and TRBJ2-7; TRBD2 aligns across 11 bases. The germline CDR1 and CDR2 sequences are SGHAT and FQNNGV. CDR3 length: 14 amino acids. After removal of 5 bases from V and 5 bases from J, the junction contained 5 bases not matched to a gene. The CDR3 protein is CASSRTSGSDEQYF. CDR3 bases: TGTGCCAGCAGCCGAACTAGCGGGAGCGACGAGCAGTACTTC.

This clone was observed a single time. The chain carries TRBV9 and TRBJ1-1; TRBD1 matches at 8 bases. The germline V gene encodes CDR1 SGDLS and CDR2 YYNGEE. The CDR3 loop spans 15 amino acids. Losses at the gene ends were 3 bases for V and 5 bases for J; bases not matched to a gene: 9. The CDR3 loop reads CASSALDRVITEAFF. CDR3 nucleotides: TGTGCCAGCAGCGCCTTGGACAGGGTGATAACTGAAGCTTTCTTT.

The chain carries TRBV28 and TRBJ1-3; D unresolved. Trimming took off 6 bases at V and 3 bases at J, with 15 bases between the two ends. This CDR3 contains 15 residues. Looked up from germline, CDR1 is MDHEN and CDR2 is SYDVKM. The CDR3 spells CASSTVGEGGNTIYF. The CDR3 bases are TGTGCCAGCAGCACCGTCGGGGAGGGTGGAAACACCATATATTTT.

V gene TRBV9 combines with J gene TRBJ1-1; TRBD1 might be the D (5 bases). The CDR3 is 15 residues long. From germline, CDR1 is SGDLS and CDR2 YYNGEE. The V gene lost 5 bases and the J gene lost 1 base, with 15 bases spanning the gap. The CDR3 nucleotides are TGTGCCAGCAGTCCTAATGCGGGGGGGAACACTGAAGCTTTCTTT. Protein: CASSPNAGGNTEAFF.

This chain connects TRBV29-1 to TRBJ1-1, with 7 bases lining up with TRBD1. Trimming took 6 bases from V and 6 from J; bases not matched to a gene: 10. Looked up from germline, CDR1 is SQVTM and CDR2 is ANQGSEA. The CDR3 sequence is 13 residues long. For the CDR3, the DNA is TGCAGCGTCATGAGTAAGGACAGGTCTGAAGCTTTCTTT. Encoded protein: CSVMSKDRSEAFF.

The V and J genes are TRBV21-1 and TRBJ1-3; TRBD1, the D gene given by the table, was not confirmed from the DNA. TRBV21-1 is shown as a pseudogene. The CDR3 spans 15 residues. The CDR3 bases are TGTGCCAGCACCCTGGGACACCTCTCTGGAAACACCATATATTTT. Translation: CASTLGHLSGNTIYF.

The CDR3 sequence is CAWSVTQGISETQYF. CDR3 DNA: TGTGCCTGGAGTGTAACCCAGGGAATAAGCGAGACCCAGTACTTC. The chain employs TRBV30 and TRBJ2-5; D possibly corresponds to TRBD1 (5 bases). CDR1 is GTSNPN, CDR2 SVGIG, per germline (reference sequence). V was shortened by 0 bases and J by 5 bases, with 16 bases between the two germline ends. The CDR3 contains 15 residues.

This chain uses TRBV14 with TRBJ2-7; D possibly corresponds to TRBD1 (6 bases). Deletions cut 0 bases from V and 3 bases from J, with 12 bases between. Germline V gene lookup returns CDR1 SGHDN and CDR2 FVKESK. The CDR3 loop spans 15 amino acids. CDR3 nucleotides: TGTGCCAGCAGCCAAGAAATCGGACAGTACTACGAGCAGTACTTC. It yields the protein CASSQEIGQYYEQYF.